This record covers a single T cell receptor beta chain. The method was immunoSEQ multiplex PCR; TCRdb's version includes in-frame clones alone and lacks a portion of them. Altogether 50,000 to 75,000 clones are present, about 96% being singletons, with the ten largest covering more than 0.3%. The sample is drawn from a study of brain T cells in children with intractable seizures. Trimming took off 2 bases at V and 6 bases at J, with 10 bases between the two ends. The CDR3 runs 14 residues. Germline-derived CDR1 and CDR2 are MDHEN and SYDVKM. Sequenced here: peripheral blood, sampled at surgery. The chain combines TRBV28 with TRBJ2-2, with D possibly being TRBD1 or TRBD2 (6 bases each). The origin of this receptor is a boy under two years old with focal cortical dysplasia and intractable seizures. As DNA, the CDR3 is TGTGCCAGCAGTTTAGTTGGGGGGCCCGGGGAGCTGTTTTTT. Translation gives CASSLVGGPGELFF.